These 18 T cell receptor beta chains came from one sample sequenced in a study of T cell responses to AZD1222 COVID-19 vaccine. The method was immunoSEQ multiplex PCR; TCRdb's version includes in-frame clones alone and lacks a portion of them. The sample includes more than 150,000 clones, roughly nine tenths seen only once; the top ten take approximately 7.2%. Material: peripheral blood, obtained after recovery from COVID-19. The source of these receptors is an adult who had recovered from COVID-19.

V gene TRBV2 combines with J gene TRBJ1-2; D gene unclear. The V end lost 3 bases, the J end lost 1 base, and 21 bases lay between the germline ends. CDR1 and CDR2 (germline): SNHLY, FYNNEI. The CDR3 is 18 amino acids. This CDR3 is CASSDIWSREAGNYGYTF. As DNA, the CDR3 is TGTGCCAGCAGTGATATTTGGTCTAGAGAAGCGGGTAACTATGGCTACACCTTC.

The chain links TRBV28 to TRBJ1-4; no clear D. Between the trimmed V and J ends, which lost 8 bases and 7 bases, there was a span of 5 bases. CDR3 length: 10 residues. CDR1 MDHEN and CDR2 SYDVKM come from the germline V gene. CDR3: CASSVEKLFF. In DNA, the CDR3 is TGTGCCAGCTCGGTTGAAAAACTGTTTTTT.

The sample holds one count of this clone. The CDR3 loop is CASSPTARYADTQYF. CDR3 coding DNA: TGTGCCAGCAGCCCTACTGCGAGGTATGCAGATACGCAGTATTTT. The chain links TRBV28 to TRBJ2-3, with D unresolved. The V gene lost 6 bases and the J gene lost 4 bases, with 17 bases spanning the gap. The germline V gene encodes CDR1 MDHEN and CDR2 SYDVKM. The CDR3 is 15 residues long. Full variable domain (missing parts from reference TRBV28 and TRBJ2-3): DVKVTQSSRYLVKRTGEKVFLECVQDMDHENMFWYRQDPGLGLRLIYFSYDVKMKEKGDIPEGYSVSREKKERFSLILESASTNQTSMYLCASSPTARYADTQYFGPGTRLTVL.

The chain links TRBV11-2 to TRBJ2-7; no clear D. V lost 4 bases and J lost 5, with 3 bases in between. The CDR3 has 10 residues. Germline CDR1 SGHAT, CDR2 FQNNGV. The CDR3 loop reads CASSWDEQYF. In DNA form, the CDR3 reads TGTGCCAGCAGCTGGGACGAGCAGTACTTC.

CDR3 residues: CASSGYPGLAGLHIQYF. As DNA, the CDR3 is TGTGCCAGTAGCGGCTATCCGGGACTAGCGGGATTACACATTCAGTACTTC. This chain uses TRBV19 with TRBJ2-4; 13 nucleotides align to TRBD2. This CDR3 is built from 17 residues. J was trimmed by 8 bases and V by 6 bases; bases with no gene match: 13. Per germline, CDR1 LNHDA and CDR2 SQIVND (reference sequence).

This clone was recorded only once. This chain links TRBV3-1 (or the pseudogene TRBV3-2) with TRBJ2-1; no definite D call. The germline V and J ends were trimmed by 6 bases and 9 bases, with 12 bases remaining between them. The CDR3 has 12 amino acids. Per germline, CDR1 LGHDT and CDR2 YNNKEL (reference sequence). CDR3 sequence: CASSFNEREQFF. The CDR3 coding sequence is TGTGCCAGCAGTTTCAATGAGCGTGAGCAGTTCTTC.

This chain connects TRBV7-9 to TRBJ1-4, with TRBD1 as a possible D gene (6 bases). Germline V CDR1 and CDR2: SEHNR, FQNEAQ (reference sequence). V was trimmed by 6 bases and J by 10 bases, leaving 15 bases between them. The CDR3 runs 13 residues. This chain's CDR3 is CASRSGTSGKLFF. The CDR3 coding sequence is TGTGCCAGCAGGTCCGGGACATCTGGAAAACTGTTTTTT.

The chain couples TRBV5-1 to TRBJ2-2; 7 nucleotides agree with TRBD1. The CDR3 spans 15 residues. The junction had 5 bases not matched to a gene; V was cut back by 1 base and J by 5 bases. CDR1 SGHRS and CDR2 YFSETQ come from the germline V gene. The CDR3 DNA reads TGCGCCAGCAGCTTGACAGGGGTCGAGACCGGGGAGCTGTTTTTT. Translated: CASSLTGVETGELFF.

The chain is built from TRBV11-2 and TRBJ2-7; 9 nucleotides agree with TRBD2. Germline V lookup: CDR1 SGHAT, CDR2 FQNNGV. The junction had 5 bases not matched to a gene; V was cut back by 5 bases and J by 0 bases. The CDR3 is made up of 15 amino acids. CDR3 in amino acids: CASSTTSGSSYEQYF. The CDR3 nucleotides are TGTGCCAGCAGCACGACTAGCGGTAGCTCCTACGAGCAGTACTTC.

The genes are TRBV29-1 and TRBJ1-2; D ambiguous. The CDR3 spans 11 residues. From germline, CDR1 is SQVTM and CDR2 ANQGSEA. V was shortened by 3 bases and J by 6 bases, with 8 bases between the two germline ends. The CDR3 DNA follows: TGCAGCGTTGAGAATGGGAATGGCTACACCTTC. Translated, it gives CSVENGNGYTF.

The V call is TRBV5-1, the J call TRBJ2-1; possibly TRBD2 for D (5 bases). The CDR3 covers 13 residues. Trimming took 2 bases from V and 4 from J, leaving 7 bases between them. Germline V gene lookup returns CDR1 SGHRS and CDR2 YFSETQ. CDR3 in amino acids: CASSFGDYNEQFF. In DNA form, the CDR3 reads TGCGCCAGCAGCTTCGGGGATTACAATGAGCAGTTCTTC.

A single count supports this clone. The V call is TRBV13, the J call TRBJ1-1; tentatively, D is TRBD1 (5 bases). The ends were cut back, 2 bases at V and 5 bases at J, with 9 bases in the middle. CDR3 length equals 13 residues. Germline CDR1 PRHDT, CDR2 FYEKMQ (reference sequence). Here the CDR3 reads CASSLRGGTEAFF. The CDR3 bases are TGTGCCAGCAGCTTAAGGGGAGGTACTGAAGCTTTCTTT. Filled out from reference TRBV13 and TRBJ1-1, the complete variable domain reads AAGVIQSPRHLIKEKRETATLKCYPIPRHDTVYWYQQGPGQDPQFLISFYEKMQSDKGSIPDRFSAQQFSDYHSELNMSSLELGDSALYFCASSLRGGTEAFFGQGTRLTVV.

The rearrangement links TRBV27 to TRBJ2-1, with D perhaps TRBD2 (7 bases). Trimming left V 6 bases short and J 10 bases short, with 16 bases between. The CDR3 loop spans 13 amino acids. The germline V gene has CDR1 MNHEY and CDR2 SMNVEV (reference sequence). The CDR3 region is CASRMGGRREQFF. CDR3 DNA: TGTGCCAGCAGGATGGGGGGGCGTCGGGAGCAGTTCTTC.

CDR3 sequence (DNA): TGTGCCAGTAGGGGTTCTGGAGGGGTTAACATTCAGTACTTC. Amino acid sequence: CASRGSGGVNIQYF. The chain links TRBV19 to TRBJ2-4; tentatively, D is TRBD2 (6 bases). Trimming took 6 bases from V and 7 from J, leaving 16 bases between them. Per the germline V gene, CDR1 is LNHDA and CDR2 is SQIVND (reference sequence). CDR3 length: 14 residues.

The chain recombines TRBV21-1 with TRBJ2-2; the DNA was not compared with TRBD2, the D call given in the table. TRBV21-1 is an annotated pseudogene. The CDR3 is made up of 17 amino acids. The CDR3 loop is CASSKGVGGQNTGELFF. For the CDR3, the DNA is TGTGCCAGCAGCAAAGGAGTCGGGGGTCAAAACACCGGGGAGCTGTTTTTT.

The rearrangement uses TRBV19 and TRBJ2-7, with 16 bases identical to TRBD2. Germline CDR1 and CDR2: LNHDA and SQIVND (reference sequence). This CDR3 is built from 17 residues. The V and J ends lost 4 bases and 4 bases, in that order; junction bases with no gene match: 7. CDR3 residues: CASSTGLAGGTRYEQYF. The CDR3 DNA reads as TGTGCCAGTAGTACGGGACTAGCGGGAGGGACAAGGTACGAGCAGTACTTC.

The chain couples TRBV6-5 to TRBJ2-2, with a tentative D call TRBD1 (5 bases). Between the trimmed V and J ends, which lost 7 bases and 7 bases, there was a span of 10 bases. Per the germline V gene, CDR1 is MNHEY and CDR2 is SVGAGI. The CDR3 covers 12 residues. CDR3 DNA: TGTGCCAGCACAGGGTTAATCGGGGAGCTGTTTTTT. Translated: CASTGLIGELFF.

The chain employs TRBV15 and TRBJ2-5; 9 bases map to TRBD2. This CDR3 is built from 14 residues. Germline V gene data show CDR1 as LNHNV and CDR2 as YYDKDF (reference sequence). The trim removed 0 bases at V and 5 bases at J, leaving 1 base unmatched. The CDR3 here is CATSRELAGETQYF. In DNA form, the CDR3 reads TGTGCCACCAGCAGAGAACTAGCGGGTGAGACCCAGTACTTC.